Presented here are 28 T cell receptor beta chains from one specimen sequenced in a study of Graves' ophthalmopathy and Graves' hyperthyroidism. RNA transcripts served as template for amplifying TCR beta CDR3 sequences. First-round RT-PCR used HTBI primers; second-round multiplex PCR followed. TCRdb passed the multiplex PCR reads through MiXCR, listing each CDR3 protein once. This sample has hundreds of thousands of distinct CDR3 sequences, with roughly a fifth found just once. Source material: peripheral blood. The receptors shown here come from a woman in her forties or fifties with Graves' ophthalmopathy.

This clonotype was seen repeatedly, ten times or more. The gene calls are TRBV28 and TRBJ2-7, with D tentatively TRBD2 (5 bases). The CDR3 consists of 13 residues. V lost 7 bases and J lost 6, with 16 bases in between. Germline CDR1 is MDHEN and CDR2 is SYDVKM. The CDR3 loop reads CASKRGPTVEQYF. The CDR3 region has the DNA TGTGCCAGCAAACGGGGTCCAACAGTCGAGCAGTACTTC.

As for this clonotype: This sequence may be a read error, since a much larger clone differs from it by one base. The chain joins TRBV30 to TRBJ1-1, with D maybe TRBD1 (5 bases). V was cut by 8 bases and J by 0 bases, with 13 bases left in between. Looked up from germline, CDR1 is GTSNPN and CDR2 is SVGIG (reference sequence). The CDR3 runs to 13 residues. The DNA for the CDR3 is TGTGCCCGGACACGGGGGATGAACACTGAAGCTTTCTTT. Amino acids: CARTRGMNTEAFF.

The sample holds a few counts of this clonotype. The V gene is TRBV27, the J gene TRBJ2-4; 7 bases are shared with TRBD1. The junction had 12 bases not matched to a gene; V was cut back by 5 bases and J by 2 bases. Germline-derived CDR1 and CDR2 are MNHEY and SMNVEV (reference sequence). The CDR3 runs 17 residues. The chain's CDR3 is CASSPQRQGYSKNIQYF. The CDR3 nucleotides are TGTGCCAGCAGTCCCCAAAGACAGGGCTACTCCAAAAACATTCAGTACTTC.

Notes on this clonotype: This may be a read error: a much more frequent sequence differs by one nucleotide. The V and J genes are TRBV5-1 and TRBJ2-7, with D uncertain. With 3 bases removed from V and 0 bases from J, the gap between germline ends came to 10 bases. The CDR3 spans 14 residues. Germline V gene sequence: CDR1 SGHRS, CDR2 YFSETQ. The chain's CDR3 is CASSYEENSYEQYF. The CDR3 bases are TGCGCCAGCAGCTATGAAGAAAACTCCTACGAGCAGTACTTC.

This clonotype has a count of ten or more. The V gene is TRBV19, the J gene TRBJ2-4, with TRBD2 identical over 10 bases. CDR1 and CDR2 from the germline V gene are LNHDA and SQIVND (reference sequence). This CDR3 spans 19 amino acids. The ends lost 2 bases at V and 1 base at J; junction bases unmatched: 11. The CDR3 protein is CASSISGTSDLSAKNIQYF. CDR3 sequence (DNA): TGTGCCAGTAGTATATCCGGGACTAGCGATCTTTCTGCCAAAAACATTCAGTACTTC.

This clonotype occurred many times. The J gene is TRBJ2-5, the V gene TRBV6-5, with TRBD2 identical over 10 bases. The V and J ends lost 4 bases and 6 bases, in that order; junction bases with no gene match: 8. This CDR3 region has 15 residues. Germline CDR1 reads MNHEY; CDR2 reads SVGAGI. The CDR3 is CASSSRTSGSQTQYF. CDR3 nucleotide sequence: TGTGCCAGCAGTTCTCGGACTAGCGGAAGTCAGACCCAGTACTTC.

The gene calls are TRBV28 and TRBJ2-7; 10 bases map to TRBD1. The CDR3 sequence is 15 residues long. CDR1 is MDHEN and CDR2 is SYDVKM in the germline V gene. Trimming removed 5 bases from V and 3 bases from J; junction bases left unmatched: 7. The CDR3 sequence is CASSAPGQGLYEQYF. As DNA, the CDR3 is TGTGCCAGCAGTGCGCCGGGACAGGGGCTCTACGAGCAGTACTTC.

This clonotype occurred many times. The chain is built from TRBV25-1 and TRBJ1-2, with TRBD1 matching 7 bases. Germline lookup yields CDR1 MGHDK and CDR2 SYGVNS. The trim removed 8 bases at V and 5 bases at J, leaving 8 bases unmatched. This CDR3 comprises 13 residues. The CDR3 protein is CASSYGDRYGYTF. The CDR3 DNA follows: TGTGCCAGCTCATATGGGGACAGATATGGCTACACCTTC.

This clonotype has a count of ten or more. This rearrangement joins TRBV19 to TRBJ1-5; D is unclear. Trimming cost V 5 bases and J 7 bases, with 12 bases left between them. The CDR3 is 13 residues long. The germline V gene encodes CDR1 LNHDA and CDR2 SQIVND (reference sequence). CDR3 amino acids: CASSRTHGQPQHF. CDR3 bases: TGTGCCAGTAGTCGGACCCACGGGCAGCCCCAGCATTTT.

In regard to this clonotype: A much larger clonotype is one base distant, so this may be a read error. CDR3 in amino acids: CATSPSGQGETQYF. The CDR3 DNA reads TGTGCCACCAGCCCTTCGGGACAGGGTGAGACCCAGTACTTC. This chain links TRBV12-3 or TRBV12-4 with TRBJ2-5, with TRBD1 matching over 9 bases. J was trimmed by 5 bases and V by 10 bases; bases with no gene match: 11. The CDR3 has 14 residues.

The sample holds many counts of this clonotype. V and J are TRBV10-3 and TRBJ1-3; D gene uncertain. The V end lost 6 bases, the J end lost 1 base, and 4 bases lay between the germline ends. The CDR3 runs 12 residues. Germline CDR1 ENHRY, CDR2 SYGVKD. The CDR3 region is CAISQSGNTIYF. CDR3 DNA: TGTGCCATCAGCCAGTCTGGAAACACCATATATTTT.

This clonotype was picked up many times. This rearrangement joins TRBV30 to TRBJ1-2, with 11 bases matching TRBD1. Trimming cost V 5 bases and J 6 bases; bases outside gene matches: 11. Germline CDR1 reads GTSNPN; CDR2 reads SVGIG (reference sequence). This CDR3 comprises 15 residues. The DNA for the CDR3 is TGTGCCTGGGCGAAAGGGACAGGGGGAGCAGATGGCTACACCTTC. This sequence encodes CAWAKGTGGADGYTF.

This clonotype was counted a few times. The CDR3 sequence: CASRSLDRTYEQYF. The CDR3 bases are TGTGCCAGCAGATCCCTGGACAGGACCTACGAGCAGTACTTC. The rearrangement uses TRBV28 and TRBJ2-7; 7 bases agree with TRBD1. This CDR3 region has 14 residues. Germline assignment: CDR1 MDHEN and CDR2 SYDVKM. Germline trimming cut 6 bases from V and 2 bases from J; bases unmatched to any gene: 7. Full variable domain (remainder filled in from reference TRBV28 and TRBJ2-7): DVKVTQSSRYLVKRTGEKVFLECVQDMDHENMFWYRQDPGLGLRLIYFSYDVKMKEKGDIPEGYSVSREKKERFSLILESASTNQTSMYLCASRSLDRTYEQYFGPGTRLTVT.

The rearrangement joins TRBV24-1 to TRBJ2-1; D is uncertain. Germline CDR1 and CDR2: KGHDR and SFDVKD. V lost 1 base, J lost 11 bases, and 8 bases lay in between. The CDR3 sequence is 12 residues long. For the CDR3, the DNA is TGTGCCACCAGTGATTTAGTAGGGCAGCAGTTCTTC. It encodes CATSDLVGQQFF.

This clonotype occurred many times. V is TRBV7-2 and J is TRBJ2-2; D gene uncertain. Germline V gene lookup returns CDR1 SGHTA and CDR2 FQGNSA. V lost 6 bases, J lost 5 bases, and 10 bases lay in between. This CDR3 region has 13 residues. CDR3 in amino acids: CASSFTVTGELFF. DNA for the CDR3: TGTGCCAGCAGTTTTACGGTAACCGGGGAGCTGTTTTTT.

The chain carries TRBV29-1 and TRBJ2-7; 10 bases line up with TRBD1. This CDR3 is 12 amino acids long. The V gene's germline CDR1 is SQVTM and CDR2 ANQGSEA. J lost 5 bases, V lost 5 bases, and 3 bases had no gene match. Written as DNA, the CDR3 is TGCAGCGTTCGACAGGGGGCAAACGAGCAGTACTTC. It codes for CSVRQGANEQYF.

The rearrangement joins TRBV7-2 to TRBJ2-7; D ambiguous. CDR3 length equals 12 residues. V was pared by 5 bases and J by 6 bases, with 11 bases between. Germline values: CDR1 SGHTA, CDR2 FQGNSA. The CDR3 is CASSLYGIEQYF. CDR3 nucleotide sequence: TGTGCCAGCAGCCTATATGGTATCGAGCAGTACTTC.

This clonotype has ten or more counts. The chain couples TRBV28 to TRBJ2-7; maybe TRBD1 (5 bases). This CDR3 has 15 residues. Per the germline V gene, CDR1 is MDHEN and CDR2 is SYDVKM. Trimming took 4 bases from V and 7 from J, leaving 20 bases between them. The DNA of the CDR3 is TGTGCCAGCAGTTCTATTGGGGCCACCACCTCAGAGCAGTACTTC. This sequence encodes CASSSIGATTSEQYF.

Ten or more counts support this clonotype. The chain combines TRBV28 with TRBJ1-1; D is unresolved. The V gene's germline CDR1 is MDHEN and CDR2 SYDVKM. The V end lost 3 bases, the J end lost 1 base, and 9 bases lay between the germline ends. CDR3 length: 14 amino acids. CDR3 nucleotides: TGTGCCAGCAGTTTCCGGGAGGAGAACACTGAAGCTTTCTTT. It is translated as CASSFREENTEAFF.

Regarding this clonotype: A read error may produce the germline difference seen at one junction end. The chain employs TRBV6-1 and TRBJ1-1, with unresolved D. This CDR3 is built from 13 residues. The germline V gene encodes CDR1 MNHNS and CDR2 SASEGT. CDR3 DNA: TGTGCCAACAGTGAAGCAATGAACACTGAAGCTTTCTTT. Its translation is CANSEAMNTEAFF.

This clonotype was observed many times. The chain is built from TRBV7-2 and TRBJ1-2; tentatively, D is TRBD1 (5 bases). Germline-derived CDR1 and CDR2 are SGHTA and FQGNSA. Trimming stripped 5 bases from V and 5 bases from J, with 18 bases between. The CDR3 is made up of 15 amino acids. CDR3 bases: TGTGCCAGCAGCCCAGTAGGCGGGGGAGGGTATGGCTACACCTTC. Its translation: CASSPVGGGGYGYTF.

The sample holds many counts of this clonotype. This chain joins TRBV6-2 or TRBV6-3 and TRBJ2-7, with 7 bases that match TRBD2. With 2 bases clipped from V and 4 bases from J, the junction kept 14 bases outside the gene matches. From germline, CDR1 is MNHEY and CDR2 SVGEGT. This CDR3 has 17 residues. This CDR3 is CASSYPLLGEGTYEQYF. DNA for the CDR3: TGTGCCAGCAGTTACCCCCTCTTGGGGGAGGGGACTTACGAGCAGTACTTC.

This clonotype was seen many times. The chain couples TRBV10-3 to TRBJ2-5; D possibly corresponds to TRBD2 (5 bases). The CDR3 loop spans 15 amino acids. With 0 bases removed from V and 4 bases from J, the gap between germline ends came to 12 bases. The germline V gene encodes CDR1 ENHRY and CDR2 SYGVKD. The CDR3 loop is CAISESGGSGETQYF. The CDR3 DNA reads as TGTGCCATCAGTGAGTCCGGAGGTTCGGGAGAGACCCAGTACTTC.

This clonotype was found many times. CDR3 loop: CASRPGTSATYEQYF. CDR3 bases: TGTGCCAGCAGACCCGGGACTAGCGCCACCTACGAGCAGTACTTC. This sequence joins TRBV12-3 or TRBV12-4 and TRBJ2-7, with 10 bases lining up with TRBD2. The CDR3 runs 15 residues. The V segment lost 6 bases and the J segment 2 bases; nucleotides outside the gene matches: 7.

There are a few counts of this clonotype. It is likely a read error, because the conserved phenylalanine at the end of the CDR3 is missing. V is TRBV18 and J is TRBJ1-2, with TRBD1 matching over 9 bases. The V and J ends lost 3 bases and 7 bases, in that order; junction bases with no gene match: 9. Germline-derived CDR1 and CDR2 are KGHSH and LQKENI. The CDR3 is 15 residues long. DNA for the CDR3: TGTGCCAGCTCACCCGAGGGACAGGGATTGAGTGGCTACACCTCC. As protein: CASSPEGQGLSGYTS.

This clonotype has just a few counts. A single base separates this from a much larger clone, so it may be a read error. The chain uses TRBV5-1 and TRBJ2-7, with 8 nucleotides matching TRBD1. This CDR3 has 15 residues. Looked up from germline, CDR1 is SGHRS and CDR2 is YFSETQ. CDR3 DNA sequence: TGCGCCGGCAGCACCGACAGGGGAGGCTCCTACGAGCAGTACTTC. The encoded protein is CAGSTDRGGSYEQYF. Full variable domain (missing parts from reference TRBV5-1 and TRBJ2-7): KAGVTQTPRYLIKTRGQQVTLSCSPISGHRSVSWYQQTPGQGLQFLFEYFSETQRNKGNFPGRFSGRQFSNSRSEMNVSTLELGDSALYLCAGSTDRGGSYEQYFGPGTRLTVT.

This clonotype has ten or more counts. Written as DNA, the CDR3 is TGTGCCAGCAGTGAAAGGACAGGGGGCACAGATACGCAGTATTTT. This encodes CASSERTGGTDTQYF. The chain couples TRBV12-3 or TRBV12-4 to TRBJ2-3; TRBD1 matches 9 bases. The CDR3 consists of 15 residues. V gave up 5 bases and J gave up 1 base; unmatched junction bases: 4.

This clonotype was seen at least ten times. The chain links TRBV10-1 to TRBJ2-7, with D possibly being TRBD2 (6 bases). V was trimmed by 10 bases and J by 0 bases, leaving 22 bases between them. The germline CDR1 and CDR2 sequences are WNHNN and SYGVQD (reference sequence). This CDR3 spans 16 amino acids. The CDR3 coding sequence is TGCGCCAAACAGAGTGGGTTGCGGGGTAGCTCCTACGAGCAGTACTTC. Protein: CAKQSGLRGSSYEQYF.